What follows describes a single TCR beta chain. This clone's antigen is unknown. The sample holds no much larger clone one base away, and base qualities are not on file. CDR1 and CDR2 (LGHNA, YSLEER) derive from the germline V gene. V gives up 1 base and J gives up 2 bases, and the segment between their germline ends measures 9 bases. The CDR3 sequence holds 15 residues, the cysteine and phenylalanine included. Only the CDR3 DNA stays, 45 bases, in frame from base 1. This specimen comes from a study of T cell changes during pregnancy in multiple sclerosis (dated by TCRdb to between 2018 and 2020). Looking at the study overall: In women with multiple sclerosis, the researchers looked at how the T cell repertoire shifted as pregnancy progressed.

Libraries were prepared through the immunoSEQ multiplex PCR assay. Here the immuneACCESS table is served through TCRdb, limited to in-frame sequences with V and J called. Missing clones are a known gap in these copies; in checked studies unresolved V genes cover under half, and the rest lacks a known reason. Across this sample there are about 55,000 clones, with 90% to 95% seen only once. Around 3.5% of the sample is in the top ten clones. The starting material was CD8+ T cells from peripheral blood mononuclear cells, obtained in the third trimester of pregnancy. This receptor was identified in a female donor with multiple sclerosis, enrolled in a pregnancy study. The sequence is built from TRBV4-3 and TRBJ1-3; the D segment cannot be called with confidence. The sequence in DNA is TGCGCCAGCAGCCAAGTTATCCAGGCTGGAAACACCATATATTTT. It is translated as CASSQVIQAGNTIYF.